This paragraph covers one TCR beta chain sequence. J was trimmed by 1 base and V by 3 bases; bases with no gene match: 6. CDR1 and CDR2 (germline): SGHRS, YFSETQ. The CDR3 is 15 residues long. These data are taken from a study of T cell changes during pregnancy in multiple sclerosis. Profiled with immunoSEQ multiplex PCR; TCRdb holds only in-frame clones, not every one. The repertoire includes about 69,000 clones, about 91% of them detected once, and under 0.35% sits in the top ten. Sequences were derived from CD4+ T cells from peripheral blood mononuclear cells, sampled in the third trimester of pregnancy. The chain employs TRBV5-1 and TRBJ1-1; 7 bases are shared with TRBD1. The receptor was isolated from a female donor in good health, enrolled as a control in a pregnancy study. The CDR3 protein is CASSSSGTANTEAFF. The DNA of the CDR3 is TGCGCCAGCAGCTCATCCGGGACAGCGAACACTGAAGCTTTCTTT.